These 20 T cell receptor beta chains share one sample of origin, sequenced in a study of T cells in Graves' hyperthyroidism and ophthalmopathy. TCR beta CDR3 regions were amplified from RNA. A set of HTBI primers served as the primers for a first-round RT-PCR of the TCR CDR3. TCRdb redid the calling of the multiplex PCR reads with MiXCR, one entry per CDR3 protein. Here the sample spans a few hundred thousand distinct CDR3 sequences, 15% to 18% being singletons. Sequenced material: blood. The receptor source for this set is a woman in her twenties or thirties with Graves' hyperthyroidism.

The chain carries TRBV30 and TRBJ2-1, with D hard to call. Trimming removed 4 bases at V and 5 bases at J, with 21 bases between. The germline CDR1 and CDR2 sequences are GTSNPN and SVGIG (reference sequence). This CDR3 is 16 amino acids long. CDR3 bases: TGTGCCTGGAACTCGGGTTTGGCGGAAAGAGACAATGAGCAGTTCTTC. Protein sequence: CAWNSGLAERDNEQFF.

This clonotype has a count of ten or more. CDR3 sequence: CASSAQNTGELFF. The CDR3 DNA sequence: TGTGCCAGCAGTGCTCAGAACACCGGGGAGCTGTTTTTT. The rearrangement joins TRBV6-1 to TRBJ2-2; D unclear. In germline, CDR1 is MNHNS, CDR2 SASEGT. The CDR3 is made up of 13 amino acids. V was pared by 4 bases and J by 1 base, with 4 bases between.

This clonotype showed up many times. The chain employs TRBV20-1 and TRBJ2-7, with 10 bases identical to TRBD2. The CDR3 is 14 amino acids. CDR1 and CDR2 from the germline V gene are DFQATT and SNEGSKA (reference sequence). The V segment lost 1 base and the J segment 5 bases; nucleotides outside the gene matches: 5. CDR3 in amino acids: CSARVSGRPHEQYF. As DNA, the CDR3 is TGCAGTGCTAGAGTTAGCGGGAGGCCCCACGAGCAGTACTTC.

The chain couples TRBV10-3 to TRBJ2-1; 13 bases map to TRBD2. CDR1 is ENHRY and CDR2 is SYGVKD in the germline V gene. J lost 5 bases, V lost 6 bases, and 7 bases had no gene match. The CDR3 sequence is 16 residues long. The CDR3 loop is CAIRQYGTSGDNEQFF. CDR3 bases: TGTGCCATCAGACAATACGGGACTAGCGGGGACAATGAGCAGTTCTTC.

The table lists this clonotype with many counts. This chain joins TRBV3-1 and TRBJ1-1; no reliable D call. CDR1 is LGHDT, CDR2 YNNKEL, per germline (reference sequence). The length of the CDR3 is 11 residues. V lost 0 bases and J lost 10, with 6 bases in between. The CDR3: CASSQEEGAFF. The DNA of the CDR3 is TGTGCCAGCAGCCAAGAGGAGGGAGCTTTCTTT.

In this sample, this clonotype turned up a few times. This chain uses TRBV5-1 with TRBJ2-2; D is possibly TRBD2 (6 bases). V lost 4 bases and J lost 4, with 17 bases in between. CDR1 is SGHRS, CDR2 YFSETQ, per germline. This CDR3 has 16 amino acids. CDR3 nucleotides: TGCGCCAGCAGCCCATCACTGGCGGGGAGCACCGGGGAGCTGTTTTTT. Translation gives CASSPSLAGSTGELFF.

This clonotype has a count of ten or more. This chain links TRBV7-9 with TRBJ2-3; possibly TRBD1 or TRBD2 for D (5 bases each). The CDR3 loop spans 14 amino acids. The V gene lost 5 bases and the J gene lost 8 bases, with 17 bases spanning the gap. Germline V gene sequence: CDR1 SEHNR, CDR2 FQNEAQ (reference sequence). The CDR3 loop reads CASSPGTGYATQYF. The CDR3 region has the DNA TGTGCCAGCAGCCCCGGGACGGGATACGCTACGCAGTATTTT.

Ten or more counts support this clonotype. The chain recombines TRBV7-3 with TRBJ1-1; tentative D call: TRBD1 (5 bases). Deletions cut 5 bases from V and 0 bases from J, with 16 bases between. This CDR3 comprises 16 residues. Per germline, CDR1 SGHTA and CDR2 FQGTGA. DNA for the CDR3: TGTGCCAGCAGCCCCGGGACTGAGCTCATGAACACTGAAGCTTTCTTT. This sequence encodes CASSPGTELMNTEAFF.

This clonotype was detected many times. J is TRBJ1-5 and V is TRBV20-1; 7 bases align to TRBD1. The CDR3 contains 15 residues. With 3 bases clipped from V and 2 bases from J, the junction kept 7 bases outside the gene matches. Germline V gene sequence: CDR1 DFQATT, CDR2 SNEGSKA (reference sequence). The CDR3 DNA reads as TGCAGTGCTAGGGACAGGTTTTATGGCAATCAGCCCCAGCATTTT. It specifies CSARDRFYGNQPQHF.

This clonotype was picked up many times. The chain joins TRBV5-1 to TRBJ2-7; TRBD1 agrees at 9 bases. After removal of 4 bases from V and 6 bases from J, the junction contained 14 bases not matched to a gene. CDR3 length: 16 residues. Germline V gene lookup returns CDR1 SGHRS and CDR2 YFSETQ. In DNA, the CDR3 is TGCGCCAGCAGCGCCATCACAGGGGGCGCTATGGGCGAGCAGTACTTC. Its translation: CASSAITGGAMGEQYF.

This clonotype has a count of ten or more. This chain joins TRBV6-2 or TRBV6-3 and TRBJ2-1; either TRBD1 or TRBD2 may fit D (6 bases each). Germline V gene lookup returns CDR1 MNHEY and CDR2 SVGEGT. This CDR3 is built from 12 residues. The germline V and J ends were trimmed by 2 bases and 10 bases, with 9 bases remaining between them. CDR3 nucleotides: TGTGCCAGCAGTTACGGGGGGCGAGAGCAGTTCTTC. It translates to CASSYGGREQFF.

This chain uses TRBV6-1 with TRBJ1-6; tentatively, D is TRBD1 (6 bases). Trimming left V 3 bases short and J 10 bases short, with 10 bases between. The germline V gene has CDR1 MNHNS and CDR2 SASEGT. CDR3 length equals 13 residues. CDR3 nucleotide sequence: TGTGCCAGCAGTGAGGGACATGGCTCACCCCTCCACTTT. As protein: CASSEGHGSPLHF.

This clonotype was seen a handful of times. The chain recombines TRBV20-1 with TRBJ2-3; 16 bases fit TRBD2. Germline loops: CDR1 DFQATT, CDR2 SNEGSKA (reference sequence). The CDR3 is 16 residues long. The V and J ends lost 5 bases and 8 bases, in that order; junction bases with no gene match: 10. CDR3 bases: TGCAGTGCTGTGAGACCGGGACTAGCGGGAGGGGGTACGCAGTATTTT. Translation: CSAVRPGLAGGGTQYF.

This clonotype was found many times. The V and J genes are TRBV27 and TRBJ2-1, with 8 positions matching TRBD2. Trimming at V came to 6 bases and at J to 8 bases, leaving 12 bases not matched to a gene. Germline CDR1 and CDR2: MNHEY and SMNVEV (reference sequence). This CDR3 has 15 amino acids. In DNA form, the CDR3 reads TGTGCCAGCAGCTCAAGCGGGAGCAGGAGATATGAGCAGTTCTTC. Its protein is CASSSSGSRRYEQFF.

V is TRBV4-1 and J is TRBJ2-1, with TRBD2 matching over 7 bases. This CDR3 has 16 amino acids. V lost 0 bases to trimming and J lost 6 bases; unmatched junction nucleotides: 8. In germline, CDR1 is MGHRA, CDR2 YSYEKL. The CDR3 bases are TGCGCCAGCAGCCAAGATAAAAGCGGGAATAGCAATGAGCAGTTCTTC. Protein sequence: CASSQDKSGNSNEQFF.

This clonotype has ten or more counts. This chain connects TRBV2 to TRBJ1-1; no firm D call. Germline V lookup: CDR1 SNHLY, CDR2 FYNNEI. With 1 base removed from V and 2 bases from J, the gap between germline ends came to 5 bases. The CDR3 is made up of 13 amino acids. The CDR3, as DNA: TGTGCCAGCAGTGAAGACGGAAACACTGAAGCTTTCTTT. It translates to CASSEDGNTEAFF.

The V gene is TRBV9, the J gene TRBJ2-3; 8 bases are a match to TRBD1. Unmatched junction bases numbered 3, after V lost 0 bases and J lost 0 bases. Germline V CDR1 and CDR2: SGDLS, YYNGEE. This CDR3 region has 16 residues. The CDR3 bases are TGTGCCAGCAGCGTAGGGACAGGGATCAGCACAGATACGCAGTATTTT. Protein: CASSVGTGISTDTQYF.

This clonotype showed up many times. Its ends do not fully match the called genes, so a read error is possible. The V call is TRBV12-5, the J call TRBJ2-7; a weak D match, TRBD1 (5 bases). CDR1 and CDR2 from the germline V gene are LGHNT and FRNRAP. CDR3 length: 12 amino acids. Here the CDR3 DNA reads TGTGCTAGTGGGTTGGGGCTCTACGAGCAGTACTTC. This codes for CASGLGLYEQYF.

This clonotype was picked up many times. This sequence joins TRBV27 and TRBJ2-3, with no clear D. This CDR3 comprises 15 residues. Germline V lookup: CDR1 MNHEY, CDR2 SMNVEV (reference sequence). Trimming shortened V by 5 bases and J by 6 bases, and 18 bases separated the two germline ends. CDR3 sequence: CASSVRGPPGDTQYF. The CDR3 DNA sequence: TGTGCCAGCAGTGTTCGTGGGCCCCCTGGGGATACGCAGTATTTT.

As regards this clonotype: This could be a read error, since a much larger clone is one nucleotide away. This chain joins TRBV7-9 and TRBJ2-7; D possibly corresponds to TRBD1 (5 bases). The CDR3 has 11 residues. CDR1 and CDR2 from the germline V gene are SEHNR and FQNEAQ (reference sequence). The CDR3 region is CVSSPRGEQYF. Here the CDR3 DNA reads TGTGTCAGCAGCCCAAGGGGCGAGCAGTACTTC.